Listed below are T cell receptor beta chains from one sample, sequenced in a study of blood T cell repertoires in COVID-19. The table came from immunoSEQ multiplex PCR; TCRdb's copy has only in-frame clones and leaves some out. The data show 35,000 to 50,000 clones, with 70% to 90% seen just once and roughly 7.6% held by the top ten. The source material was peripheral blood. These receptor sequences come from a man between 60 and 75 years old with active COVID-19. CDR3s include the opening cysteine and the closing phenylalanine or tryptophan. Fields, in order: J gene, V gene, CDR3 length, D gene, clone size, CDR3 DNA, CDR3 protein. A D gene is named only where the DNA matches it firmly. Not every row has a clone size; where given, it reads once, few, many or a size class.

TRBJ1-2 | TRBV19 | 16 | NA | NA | TGTGCCAGTAGTATAGCCTGGGCGGCGGGGGAATTGGGCTACACCTTC | CASSIAWAAGELGYTF
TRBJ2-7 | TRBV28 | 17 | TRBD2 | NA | TGTGCCAGCAGTTTCCTAAGGCGAGTGGCGGGAGCCTACGAGCAGTACTTC | CASSFLRRVAGAYEQYF
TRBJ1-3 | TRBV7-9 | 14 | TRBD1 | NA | TGTGCCAGCAGCCTCGGGACAGGTCTCAGCCCCATATATTTT | CASSLGTGLSPIYF
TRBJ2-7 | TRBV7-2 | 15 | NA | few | TGTGCCAGCAGCTTAGCGGGAGGAGGTGGGTACGAGCAGTACTTC | CASSLAGGGGYEQYF
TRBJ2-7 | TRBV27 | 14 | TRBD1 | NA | TGTGCCAGCAGTGGGGGACAGGGAGACTACGAGCAGTACTTC | CASSGGQGDYEQYF
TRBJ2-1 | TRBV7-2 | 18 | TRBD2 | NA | TGTGCCAGCAGCTTAGTCTCCCCGGGACTAGCGTGGAATGGTGAGCAGTTCTTC | CASSLVSPGLAWNGEQFF
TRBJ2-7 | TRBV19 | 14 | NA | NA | TGTGCCAGTAGTAGGGCAGGGGCACGTCTCGAGCAGTACTTC | CASSRAGARLEQYF
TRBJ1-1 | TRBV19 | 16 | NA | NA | TGTGCCAGTAGTCCACTCGATTTCGGGATGAACACTGAAGCTTTCTTT | CASSPLDFGMNTEAFF
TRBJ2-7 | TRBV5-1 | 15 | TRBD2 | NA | TGCGCCAGCAGCGGGTCTAGCGGGACTCCCTACGAGCAGTACTTC | CASSGSSGTPYEQYF
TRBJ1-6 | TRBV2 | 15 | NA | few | TGTGCCAGCACCCCCAACCCCGGGACAAATTCACCCCTCCACTTT | CASTPNPGTNSPLHF
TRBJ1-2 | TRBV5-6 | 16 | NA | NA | TGTGCCAGCAGCCCAACCAACAATCTCCAGGGTAGAGGCTACACCTTC | CASSPTNNLQGRGYTF
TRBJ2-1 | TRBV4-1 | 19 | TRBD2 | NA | TGCGCCAGCAGCCAAGATCCGCTAGCGGGAGGTGGGGGCAGCTATGAGCAGTTCTTC | CASSQDPLAGGGGSYEQFF
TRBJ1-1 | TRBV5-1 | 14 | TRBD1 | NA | TGCGCCAGCAGCTTAATTACAGGGGCCACTGAAGCTTTCTTT | CASSLITGATEAFF
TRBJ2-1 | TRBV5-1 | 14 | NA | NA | TGCGCCAGCAGCCCCGGACAGACATACAATGAGCAGTTCTTC | CASSPGQTYNEQFF
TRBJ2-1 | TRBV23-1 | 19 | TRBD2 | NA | TGCGCCAGCAGTCAATCGCCCTCTAGCGGGAGGCCTCTAGACAATGAGCAGTTCTTC | CASSQSPSSGRPLDNEQFF
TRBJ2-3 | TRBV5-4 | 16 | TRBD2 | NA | TGTGCCAGCAGCCCGGGACTAGCGGGAGCGGTAGATACGCAGTATTTT | CASSPGLAGAVDTQYF
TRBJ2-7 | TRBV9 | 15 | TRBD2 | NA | TGTGCCAGCAGCGTAGGACTAGCGGGAGAATACGAGCAGTACTTC | CASSVGLAGEYEQYF
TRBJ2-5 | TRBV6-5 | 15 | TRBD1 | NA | TGTGCCAGCTTAACTTGGACAGGGTTGGGGGAGACCCAGTACTTC | CASLTWTGLGETQYF
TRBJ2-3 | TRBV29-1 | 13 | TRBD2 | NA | TGCAGCGTTGATTTTAGCGGGACAGATACGCAGTATTTT | CSVDFSGTDTQYF
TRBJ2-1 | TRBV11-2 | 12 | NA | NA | TGTGCCAGCAGCTTAGGTCTAGCCGCACAGTTCTTC | CASSLGLAAQFF
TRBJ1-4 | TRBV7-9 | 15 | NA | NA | TGTGCCAGCAGCTTGGAGCTGGGCAGGGAAGAAAAACTGTTTTTT | CASSLELGREEKLFF
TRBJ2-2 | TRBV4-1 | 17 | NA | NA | TGCGCCAGCAGCCAAGGGGGCAGGGGCACGAACACCGGGGAGCTGTTTTTT | CASSQGGRGTNTGELFF
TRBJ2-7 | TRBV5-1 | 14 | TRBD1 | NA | TGCGCCAGCAGTTATACTGGACAGGCCTACGAGCAGTACTTC | CASSYTGQAYEQYF
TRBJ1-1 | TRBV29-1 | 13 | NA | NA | TGCAGCGTCGAGAACTTAAGAGACACTGAAGCTTTCTTT | CSVENLRDTEAFF
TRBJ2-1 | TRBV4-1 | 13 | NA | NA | TGCGCCAGCAGCCAATTAGCGGTCAATGAGCAGTTCTTC | CASSQLAVNEQFF
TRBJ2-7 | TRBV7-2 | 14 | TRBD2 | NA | TGTGCCAGCAGCGCAGGACTAGCGTCCTACGAGCAGTACTTC | CASSAGLASYEQYF
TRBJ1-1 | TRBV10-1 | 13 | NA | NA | TGCGCCAGCAGGGACAACGGGAACACTGAAGCTTTCTTT | CASRDNGNTEAFF
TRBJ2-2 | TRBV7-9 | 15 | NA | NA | TGTGCCAGCAGCTTCGAGCAAGGGAGCACCGGGGAGCTGTTTTTT | CASSFEQGSTGELFF
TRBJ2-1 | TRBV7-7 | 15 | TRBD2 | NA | TGTGCCAGCAGCTTAGGGGGTAGCGGGGGCACCGAGCAGTTCTTC | CASSLGGSGGTEQFF
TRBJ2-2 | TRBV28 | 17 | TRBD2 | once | TGTGCCAGCAGTCTACTCTCTAGCGGGATTACGGCCGGGGAGCTGTTTTTT | CASSLLSSGITAGELFF
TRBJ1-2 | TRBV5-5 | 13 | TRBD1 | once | TGTGCCAGCAGGGCGACAGGGGGGTATGGCTACACCTTC | CASRATGGYGYTF